This T cell receptor (beta chain) was captured in a study of OX40 agonist ivuxolimab in advanced cancers. TCRdb's copy holds only in-frame clones and misses some; the assay was immunoSEQ multiplex PCR. The sample has under 150,000 clones; roughly nine tenths are singletons. The V gene lost 2 bases and the J gene lost 2 bases, with 7 bases spanning the gap. This CDR3 spans 14 amino acids. Germline-derived CDR1 and CDR2 are SGHTS and YDEGEE. Source: CD4+ or CD8+ T cells sorted from blood, taken in a trial of the OX40 agonist ivuxolimab. This chain joins TRBV5-8 and TRBJ1-4; D is ambiguous. The sequence derives from an adult with an advanced solid tumor such as melanoma, head and neck, liver or kidney cancer. CDR3 sequence: CASSFGLTNEKLFF. The CDR3 DNA follows: TGTGCCAGCAGCTTCGGGTTGACTAATGAAAAACTGTTTTTT.